The present TCR beta chain was sequenced within a study of early T cells in non-severe SARS-CoV-2 infection. Across the study: With bulk RNA from unsorted whole blood as input, sequencing yielded unpaired chains. Findings and limits, study-wide: Anti-spike CD8 responses were favored by VDJdb matching, which missed private and CD4 specificities.

Attached unique molecular identifiers marked individual cDNA molecules. Via MiXCR, TCRdb re-called the 5' RACE reads, giving one row per CDR3 protein. Among tens of thousands of distinct CDR3 sequences listed, 13% were seen once. Germline loops: CDR1 MDHEN, CDR2 SYDVKM. The CDR3 contains 15 residues. With 2 bases removed from V and 1 base from J, the gap between germline ends came to 11 bases. This clonotype was detected only a few times. Its antigen is unknown. The chain is built from TRBV28 and TRBJ2-5, with D unresolved. Sequencing was carried out using whole blood. This TCR derives from an adult who was a healthcare worker with PCR-confirmed SARS-CoV-2 infection or an uninfected control (not recorded which). CDR3 sequence reads: CASSLDARPQETQYF. DNA of the CDR3: TGTGCCAGCAGTTTAGACGCACGACCCCAAGAGACCCAGTACTTC.